This entry features one T cell receptor beta chain sequence. This clonotype was detected a few times. Its antigen remains unidentified. No per-base quality is available; no much larger clone lies one base away. The sample is drawn from a study (dated by TCRdb to between 2014 and 2017). In the study overall: The study set out to test whether tumor-infiltrating Tregs in breast cancer get recruited from blood Tregs or are instead converted in situ from other CD4+ T cell subsets.

Broad study findings and their caveats: The greatest overlap of tumor-infiltrating Treg TCR alpha and beta sequences was with tumor naive CD4+ T cells, followed next by blood naive CD4+ T cells. The TCR gene usage of tumor memory CD4+ T cells clustered together with blood and lymph node memory CD4+ cells and with lymph node naive CD4+ cells. The validation in the larger cohort was limited to a single TCR beta V-J rearrangement instead of whole repertoires.

The germline V gene (reference sequence) yields GTSNPN for CDR1 and SVGIG for CDR2. Trimming removed 3 bases from V and 0 bases from J, leaving 9 bases between the germline ends. From the cysteine through the phenylalanine, the CDR3 covers 13 amino acids. Solely the CDR3 DNA is kept, with 39 bases framed from the first base. Cells that were CD4+CD25+CD127-/low were the ones isolated as Tregs. Tregs, naive and memory CD4+ T cells from tumor, blood and ipsilateral draining lymph nodes of a few breast cancer patients underwent full-length TCR alpha and beta sequencing. Tumor tissue and lymph nodes from ipsilateral axillary dissection were perfused with PBS, minced and digested with collagenase I and hyaluronidase. Ficoll density gradient centrifugation was used to isolate mononuclear cells from either lymph nodes or roughly 50 ml of peripheral blood. FACS confirmed that the sorted cell populations were more than 90% pure.

Full-length TCR variable regions were amplified by 5' RACE PCR with constant-region reverse primers, followed by semi-nested PCR with Nested Universal Primer A. The ReliaPrep RNA Cell Miniprep System was used to extract total RNA, which was then reverse transcribed into 5'RACE-ready cDNA with the SMARTer RACE 5'/3' Kit. Multiplex adaptors were used to barcode full-length TCR alpha and beta libraries, and the barcoded libraries were sequenced on an Illumina MiSeq. Turning to the authors' computational methods: For each of nine subset-tissue groups, sequencing data from the five patients were pooled, and the groups were then compared using unsupervised clustering of TCR gene usage. The Morisita-Horn index was used to calculate repertoire similarity, with shared sequences weighted by how much each contributed to each repertoire. TCRdb reprocessed the public reads (quality trimming at Q25 with fastp, clone calling with MiXCR) and kept in-frame beta chains. Records with the same CDR3 protein are collapsed into one entry carrying the most frequent genes and DNA. TCRdb, rather than the study authors, made the V and J calls. The sample table shows 35,000 to 50,000 distinct CDR3 sequences, and over 20% are seen once. 4.3% of the sample lies in the top ten.

The chain was built from TRBV30 and TRBJ2-7; the D gene cannot be named for sure. The sequenced sample consisted of Tregs sorted from a lymph node. The sequence came from a female donor with breast cancer. The DNA sequence follows: TGTGCCTGGAGCCTGGGGTCCTCCTACGAGCAGTACTTC. This gives the protein CAWSLGSSYEQYF.